This record covers a single TCR beta chain. Its antigen is not identified. PCR involved 60 Vbeta and 13 Jbeta primers. The protocol was immunoSEQ multiplex PCR, while the TCRdb copy is restricted to in-frame clones and leaves out a portion. Of around 190,000 clones in the sample, 70% to 90% were seen once. This sample is part of a study of cytomegalovirus exposure and HLA in healthy donors. The V gene's germline CDR1 is LGHNT and CDR2 FRNRAP. CDR3 length: 15 amino acids. Regarding the study as a whole: The study had only CMV serostatus as immune exposure information.

The TCR was taken from a woman aged 50 to 60 in good health and CMV-seronegative. J is TRBJ2-5 and V is TRBV12-5, with 10 nucleotides matching TRBD1. The J call may be faulty, since TRBJ2-7 better matches the DNA end. Input material: PBMCs. CDR3 nucleotide sequence: TGTGCTAGTGGGAACCGGGACAGGGGAGCGTACGAGCAGTACTTC. Its protein is CASGNRDRGAYEQYF.